These T cell receptor beta chains were read from a single sample in a study of Ad26.COV2.S vaccination and SARS-CoV-2 variants. The method was immunoSEQ multiplex PCR; TCRdb's version includes in-frame clones alone and lacks a portion of them. The sample holds fewer than 600,000 clones; around 89% are singletons and the top ten take more than 1.5%. Sample: peripheral blood, taken in a trial of Ad26.COV2.S vaccine versus placebo. These receptors originate from a person between 18 and 65 years old who received the Ad26.COV2.S COVID-19 vaccine or a placebo. The conserved cysteine and the conserved F or W are not part of the CDR3 here.

j_call cdr3_length v_call cdr3_aa
TRBJ1-2 16 TRBV19 ASSIVATSFSGSYGYT
TRBJ2-3 14 TRBV5-4 ASSLGADTITDTQY
TRBJ2-5 12 TRBV27 ASRPLAGEETQY
TRBJ2-2 12 TRBV28 ASTLAAHTGELF
TRBJ2-5 12 TRBV7-9 ASSSGQGKETQY
TRBJ2-1 14 TRBV30 AWRETGRTSYNEQF
TRBJ2-7 14 TRBV7-2 ASSLEGNRISYEQY
TRBJ1-1 12 TRBV7-9 ASSLVQVNTEAF
TRBJ2-1 11 TRBV5-8 ASSLRFAGGQF
TRBJ1-3 14 TRBV10-3 AISESNPRSGNTIY
TRBJ1-6 12 TRBV9 ASSGQGAGWPLH
TRBJ2-2 15 TRBV6-6 ASSPTPGTGGIGELF
TRBJ2-2 11 TRBV12-3/TRBV12-4 ASRPAGAGELF
TRBJ2-1 13 TRBV7-9 ASSRNKTRYNEQF
TRBJ1-1 12 TRBV9 ASSGDRAGTEAF
TRBJ2-2 15 TRBV7-3 ASSLRGTSGNTGELF
TRBJ1-5 13 TRBV6-2/TRBV6-3 ASSSTGLSNQPQH
TRBJ2-3 15 TRBV7-8 ASSRGLAGVGADTQY
TRBJ1-6 12 TRBV5-4 ASSLGRVNSPLH
TRBJ1-2 14 TRBV28 ASRIGGTGEAYGYT
TRBJ1-5 13 TRBV19 ASSILGGSNQPQH
TRBJ2-5 13 TRBV30 AWSGHSGGQETQY
TRBJ2-7 12 TRBV30 AWSQAPRPYEQY
TRBJ1-2 10 TRBV6-5 ASSNSYYGYT
TRBJ1-2 13 TRBV7-2 ASSPSPGQLYGYT
TRBJ2-2 14 TRBV14 ASRKGGQTNTGELF
TRBJ2-2 19 TRBV10-3 AISESKGTSARETNTGELF
TRBJ2-2 14 TRBV27 ASRTGRERGTGELF
TRBJ1-1 12 TRBV27 ASREKTGPTEAF
TRBJ1-6 11 TRBV10-1 AAKTGAGSPLH
TRBJ2-7 8 TRBV19 ASSRNEQY
TRBJ2-3 10 TRBV14 ASSQIRDTQY
TRBJ2-1 13 TRBV27 ASSTTGARYNEQF
TRBJ2-7 13 TRBV7-8 ASSLGDRAIGEQY
TRBJ2-7 12 TRBV6-5 ASTLGAGRREQY
TRBJ2-6 15 TRBV27 ASSFGVPLGGANVLT
TRBJ2-3 12 TRBV6-4 ASSVEGITDTQY
TRBJ2-7 12 TRBV28 ASSLGDRDYEQY
TRBJ1-2 9 TRBV28 ASTDFYGYT
TRBJ1-2 11 TRBV12-3/TRBV12-4 ASSYQENYGYT
TRBJ1-2 9 TRBV10-3 AISPNYGYT
TRBJ2-5 13 TRBV27 ASSPPDRRGETQY
TRBJ2-2 15 TRBV7-6 ASSLAPAGGPGGELF
TRBJ1-6 13 TRBV7-3 ASSTTGTGGSPLH
TRBJ1-3 12 TRBV28 ASSLLGATNTIY
TRBJ1-1 14 TRBV27 ASRPDRAGLSTEAF
TRBJ2-7 15 TRBV2 ASSESFWTGASYEQY
TRBJ2-7 11 TRBV5-4 ASSFWGADEQY
TRBJ2-3 13 TRBV6-5 ASSPGLGGPDTQY